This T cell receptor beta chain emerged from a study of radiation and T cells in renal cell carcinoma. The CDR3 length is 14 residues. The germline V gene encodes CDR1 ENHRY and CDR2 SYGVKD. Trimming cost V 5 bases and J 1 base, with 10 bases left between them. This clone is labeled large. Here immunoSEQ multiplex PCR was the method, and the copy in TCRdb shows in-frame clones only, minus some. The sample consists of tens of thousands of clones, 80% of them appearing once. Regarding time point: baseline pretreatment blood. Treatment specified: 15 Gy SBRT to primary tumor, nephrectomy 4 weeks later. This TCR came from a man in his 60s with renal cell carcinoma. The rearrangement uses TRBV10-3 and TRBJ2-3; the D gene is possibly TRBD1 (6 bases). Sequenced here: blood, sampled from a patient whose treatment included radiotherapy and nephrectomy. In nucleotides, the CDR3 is TGTGCCATCAGTTTGACAGGACGCACAGATACGCAGTATTTT. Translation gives CAISLTGRTDTQYF.